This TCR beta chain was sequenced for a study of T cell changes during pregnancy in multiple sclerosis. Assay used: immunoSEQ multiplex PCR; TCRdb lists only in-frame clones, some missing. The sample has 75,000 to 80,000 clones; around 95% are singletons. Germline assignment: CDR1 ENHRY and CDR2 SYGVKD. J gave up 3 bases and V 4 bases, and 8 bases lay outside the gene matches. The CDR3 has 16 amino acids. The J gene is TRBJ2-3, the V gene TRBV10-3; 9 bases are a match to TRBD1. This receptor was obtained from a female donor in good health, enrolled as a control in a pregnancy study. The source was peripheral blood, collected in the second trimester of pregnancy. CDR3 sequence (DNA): TGTGCCATCAGTGCACAGGGGGCTTACGGGACAGATACGCAGTATTTT. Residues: CAISAQGAYGTDTQYF.